The 20 T cell receptor beta chains below were found in one sample sequenced in a study of shared clonotypes between healthy human individuals. Using immunoSEQ multiplex PCR, the repertoire was profiled, and TCRdb retains in-frame clones only, with some absent. The repertoire includes some 350,000 clones, roughly 70% of them detected once, and approximately 10% sits in the top ten. Sequenced input: memory CD4+ T cells sorted from blood. The subset: CD45RA-negative fraction. The receptors shown here come from a man aged 30 to 39 in good health.

About this clone itself: The sample holds other DNA sequences that translate to the same CDR3. The chain links TRBV6-1 to TRBJ2-5, with 11 bases fitting TRBD2. This CDR3 has 15 amino acids. The germline gives CDR1 MNHNS, CDR2 SASEGT. Trimming took 8 bases from V and 2 from J; bases not matched to a gene: 7. The CDR3 loop reads CASPPGLAVQETQYF. CDR3 in DNA: TGTGCCAGCCCGCCGGGACTAGCGGTACAAGAGACCCAGTACTTC.

This rearrangement joins TRBV30 to TRBJ1-4; D gene ambiguous. Deletions cut 5 bases from V and 1 base from J, with 11 bases between. Germline lookup yields CDR1 GTSNPN and CDR2 SVGIG (reference sequence). The CDR3 consists of 14 residues. The CDR3 loop is CAWRYRVTNEKLFF. The CDR3 DNA follows: TGTGCCTGGCGCTACCGGGTAACTAATGAAAAACTGTTTTTT.

For the CDR3, the DNA is TGTGCCAGCAGCTTCTCTAGCGGGAGCTACAATGAGCAGTTCTTC. Translation: CASSFSSGSYNEQFF. The chain joins TRBV11-3 to TRBJ2-1; 10 bases line up with TRBD2. V gave up 3 bases and J gave up 3 bases; unmatched junction bases: 2. This CDR3 is built from 15 residues. CDR1 SGHNT and CDR2 YENEEA come from the germline V gene. The entire variable domain, with the rest obtained from reference TRBV11-3 and TRBJ2-1, is as follows: EAGVVQSPRYKIIEKKQPVAFWCNPISGHNTLYWYLQNLGQGPELLIRYENEEAVDDSQLPKDRFSAERLKGVDSTLKIQPAELGDSAVYLCASSFSSGSYNEQFFGPGTRLTVL.

The gene calls are TRBV7-8 and TRBJ1-2; 9 bases map to TRBD1. The CDR3 runs to 15 residues. Germline loops: CDR1 SGHVS, CDR2 FQNEAQ. The J segment lost 4 bases and the V segment lost 5 bases, leaving 8 bases of the junction unmatched. CDR3 DNA sequence: TGTGCCAGCAGCATCGGACAGGGGTGGAGCTATGGCTACACCTTC. Its protein is CASSIGQGWSYGYTF.

The chain has TRBV28 and TRBJ2-5; 16 nucleotides align to TRBD2. The CDR3 is 20 amino acids. Trimming removed 6 bases from V and 4 bases from J; junction bases left unmatched: 17. The germline gives CDR1 MDHEN, CDR2 SYDVKM. The CDR3 DNA reads as TGTGCCAGCAGGCCAGCGGGACTAGCGGGAGGGCCTCTTGGTGGAGAGACCCAGTACTTC. This sequence encodes CASRPAGLAGGPLGGETQYF.

The rearrangement links TRBV7-2 to TRBJ2-2, with D uncertain. V gave up 1 base and J gave up 1 base, with 7 bases separating them. CDR1 SGHTA and CDR2 FQGNSA come from the germline V gene. The CDR3 has 15 amino acids. The CDR3 DNA is TGTGCCAGCAGCTTAGGTCCCGGGAACACCGGGGAGCTGTTTTTT. Residues: CASSLGPGNTGELFF.

This clone was recorded only once. This could be a read error, since a much larger clone is one nucleotide away. The chain is built from TRBV7-8 and TRBJ2-1; TRBD2 is a possible D gene (5 bases). From germline, CDR1 is SGHVS and CDR2 FQNEAQ. The CDR3 has 13 residues. Deletions cut 3 bases from V and 4 bases from J, with 7 bases between. The CDR3 sequence is CASSFGGYNEQFF. The CDR3 DNA follows: TGTGCCAGCAGCTTTGGAGGTTACAATGAGCAGTTCTTC.

The chain employs TRBV12-5 and TRBJ2-3, with D unresolved. Germline V lookup: CDR1 LGHNT, CDR2 FRNRAP. V lost 6 bases to trimming and J lost 8 bases, with 9 bases between them. The CDR3 covers 11 residues. The CDR3 DNA reads TGTGCTAGTGGCCCCCGTGGTACGCAGTATTTT. It translates to CASGPRGTQYF.

This rearrangement joins TRBV5-1 to TRBJ1-3; D not resolved. This CDR3 comprises 15 residues. Germline V gene sequence: CDR1 SGHRS, CDR2 YFSETQ. Trimming removed 0 bases at V and 0 bases at J, with 7 bases between. Here the CDR3 reads CASSLGPNSGNTIYF. CDR3 nucleotides: TGCGCCAGCAGCTTGGGCCCCAACTCTGGAAACACCATATATTTT.

The chain links TRBV11-3 to TRBJ2-2, with no clear D. Trimming took 6 bases from V and 5 from J, leaving 7 bases between them. This CDR3 has 12 residues. Per the germline V gene, CDR1 is SGHNT and CDR2 is YENEEA. CDR3 DNA sequence: TGTGCCAGCAGTTATAGGACCGGGGAGCTGTTTTTT. This codes for CASSYRTGELFF.

V gene TRBV7-9 combines with J gene TRBJ1-3; no clear D gene. This CDR3 has 14 residues. Germline V lookup: CDR1 SEHNR, CDR2 FQNEAQ (reference sequence). V was pared by 5 bases and J by 4 bases, with 12 bases between. The CDR3 region is CASSAPLGGNTIYF. The CDR3 coding sequence is TGTGCCAGCAGCGCCCCTTTGGGGGGAAACACCATATATTTT. Using reference TRBV7-9 and TRBJ1-3 for the parts outside the CDR3, the full variable domain is DTGVSQNPRHKITKRGQNVTFRCDPISEHNRLYWYRQTLGQGPEFLTYFQNEAQLEKSRLLSDRFSAERPKGSFSTLEIQRTEQGDSAMYLCASSAPLGGNTIYFGEGSWLTVV.

The gene calls are TRBV27 and TRBJ2-7, with D possibly matching TRBD2 (5 bases). The CDR3 extends over 11 amino acids. Trimming left V 5 bases short and J 3 bases short, with 5 bases between. The germline V gene encodes CDR1 MNHEY and CDR2 SMNVEV (reference sequence). The CDR3 nucleotides read TGTGCCAGCAGTGGGAGCTACGAGCAGTACTTC. Protein: CASSGSYEQYF.

The rearrangement joins TRBV21-1 to TRBJ2-7. TRBV21-1 is annotated as a pseudogene. The length of the CDR3 is 14 residues. CDR3 DNA sequence: TGTGCCAGCAGCCCTTGGCGTGCCCGCTACGAGCAGTACTTC. This gives the protein CASSPWRARYEQYF.

For the CDR3, the DNA is TGTGCCAGCAGATTCGACAGGGGGCAGGAGACCCAGTACTTC. Translated, it gives CASRFDRGQETQYF. The chain carries TRBV7-8 and TRBJ2-5, with 10 nucleotides matching TRBD1. CDR1 is SGHVS, CDR2 FQNEAQ, per germline. The CDR3 is made up of 14 amino acids. Trimming took 6 bases from V and 5 from J; bases not matched to a gene: 6.

CDR3: CASSIQPERNYNEQFF. The DNA for the CDR3 is TGCGCCAGCAGCATCCAACCAGAGCGGAACTACAATGAGCAGTTCTTC. The genes are TRBV5-1 and TRBJ2-1; maybe TRBD2 (5 bases). The CDR3 contains 16 residues. CDR1 is SGHRS, CDR2 YFSETQ, per germline. V shed 4 bases and J shed 3 bases, with 17 bases lying between them.

The chain combines TRBV28 with TRBJ2-7, with D maybe TRBD2 (5 bases). Germline CDR1 and CDR2: MDHEN and SYDVKM. V was shortened by 2 bases and J by 7 bases, with 9 bases between the two germline ends. CDR3 length: 12 residues. The CDR3 sequence: CASSLRGWEQYF. DNA for the CDR3: TGTGCCAGCAGTTTACGAGGGTGGGAGCAGTACTTC.

The rearrangement links TRBV2 to TRBJ2-3; 8 bases align to TRBD2. In germline, CDR1 is SNHLY, CDR2 FYNNEI. The J segment lost 0 bases and the V segment lost 8 bases, leaving 4 bases of the junction unmatched. The CDR3 is 14 residues long. CDR3 region: CASRREGSTDTQYF. Written as DNA, the CDR3 is TGTGCCAGCCGACGGGAGGGGAGCACAGATACGCAGTATTTT.

This chain links TRBV14 with TRBJ1-4; D remains ambiguous. This CDR3 region has 14 residues. Germline-derived CDR1 and CDR2 are SGHDN and FVKESK. V was clipped by 4 bases and J by 8 bases, with 14 bases between them. In DNA form, the CDR3 reads TGTGCCAGCAGCCCCGACTTGCAGGTGGAAAAACTGTTTTTT. This encodes CASSPDLQVEKLFF.

The CDR3 loop is CASARDSHYEQYF. CDR3 sequence (DNA): TGTGCTAGTGCCAGGGACAGCCACTACGAGCAGTACTTC. The rearrangement joins TRBV12-5 to TRBJ2-7; TRBD1 matches 7 bases. J was trimmed by 3 bases and V by 7 bases; bases with no gene match: 6. Germline V lookup: CDR1 LGHNT, CDR2 FRNRAP. The CDR3 sequence is 13 residues long.

The chain uses TRBV5-6 and TRBJ2-7, with D perhaps given as TRBD1 or TRBD2 (5 bases each). CDR3 size: 15 residues. Germline CDR1 is SGHDT and CDR2 is YYEEEE. Between the trimmed V and J ends, which lost 4 bases and 3 bases, there was a span of 17 bases. Here the CDR3 reads CASSDRDPRIYEQYF. The CDR3 nucleotides are TGTGCCAGCAGCGACCGGGACCCGCGGATCTACGAGCAGTACTTC.